The rows below give T cell receptor beta chains drawn from one sample of a study of T-cell memory formation after mild COVID-19. TCRdb called the 5' RACE reads again in MiXCR, with one record for every CDR3 protein. The sample includes under 250,000 distinct CDR3 sequences, approximately 15% of them seen just once. Material for sequencing was PBMCs or a T cell subset sorted from them (not recorded which). Receptors were obtained from an adult woman who had mild COVID-19 (a few samples of this study predate the infection). Cell type and time point are not known. Each CDR3 is given with its conserved first and last residue. A D gene is named only where the DNA matches it firmly. A clone size is listed for some rows: how often the clone was seen (once, few, many), or a class if it is expanded.

TRBJ2-2	14	TRBV5-6	.	few	CASSPDSYTGELFF	TGTGCCAGCAGCCCTGACAGTTACACCGGGGAGCTGTTTTTT
TRBJ2-1	14	TRBV5-5	.	few	CASGGRLVDNEQFF	TGTGCCAGCGGGGGCAGGCTAGTTGACAATGAGCAGTTCTTC
TRBJ2-5	13	TRBV5-4	TRBD1	many	CASSIGQGETQYF	TGTGCCAGCAGCATTGGACAGGGAGAGACCCAGTACTTC
TRBJ1-4	16	TRBV4-3	.	.	CASSQGLGIVNEKLFF	TGCGCCAGCAGCCAAGGATTAGGGATCGTTAATGAAAAACTGTTTTTT
TRBJ2-5	14	TRBV12-3/TRBV12-4	.	.	CASSLRDGQETQYF	TGTGCCAGCAGTTTACGGGACGGTCAAGAGACCCAGTACTTC
TRBJ1-1	14	TRBV12-3/TRBV12-4	.	few	CASHGGEGNTEAFF	TGTGCCAGCCATGGGGGGGAGGGTAACACTGAAGCTTTCTTT
TRBJ2-7	14	TRBV5-1	TRBD1	few	CASSGGQGTNEQYF	TGCGCCAGCAGCGGGGGACAGGGAACGAACGAGCAGTACTTC
TRBJ1-3	16	TRBV6-5	.	.	CASSYSGQPSGNTIYF	TGTGCCAGCAGTTACTCCGGACAACCCTCTGGAAACACCATATATTTT
TRBJ1-5	15	TRBV25-1	.	few	CASSETGWSNQPQHF	TGTGCCAGCAGTGAAACAGGGTGGAGCAATCAGCCCCAGCATTTT
TRBJ2-2	12	TRBV6-5	.	many	CATKGNTGELFF	TGTGCCACCAAGGGGAACACCGGGGAGCTGTTTTTT
TRBJ1-2	15	TRBV12-3/TRBV12-4	TRBD1	few	CASSSQGQGNYGYTF	TGTGCCAGCAGTTCGCAGGGACAGGGAAACTATGGCTACACCTTC
TRBJ2-3	17	TRBV12-3/TRBV12-4	TRBD2	.	CASSFSGLAGVPDTQYF	TGTGCCAGCAGTTTTTCGGGCCTAGCGGGAGTGCCAGATACGCAGTATTTT
TRBJ1-6	14	TRBV11-3	.	.	CASSLDGRNSPLHF	TGTGCCAGCAGCTTAGATGGGCGGAATTCACCCCTCCACTTT
TRBJ2-7	11	TRBV27	.	few	CASSFYDEQYF	TGTGCCAGCAGTTTTTACGACGAGCAGTACTTC
TRBJ2-3	15	TRBV5-1	.	many	CASSLRDPSTDTQYF	TGCGCCAGCAGCTTGCGGGACCCTAGCACAGATACGCAGTATTTT
TRBJ2-1	14	TRBV11-3	TRBD1	.	CASSLTGVKNEQFF	TGTGCCAGCAGCTTGACAGGGGTGAAAAATGAGCAGTTCTTC
TRBJ2-3	14	TRBV24-1	TRBD1	.	CATSDLTRGDTQYF	TGTGCCACCAGTGATCTTACCAGGGGGGATACGCAGTATTTT
TRBJ2-1	15	TRBV11-3	TRBD2	many	CASSFAGGGYNEQFF	TGTGCCAGCAGCTTTGCGGGAGGTGGCTACAATGAGCAGTTCTTC
TRBJ2-7	14	TRBV12-3/TRBV12-4	.	many	CASSLRGLSYEQYF	TGTGCCAGCAGTTTACGGGGCCTCTCCTACGAGCAGTACTTC
TRBJ2-7	15	TRBV24-1	.	many	CATSDSGRGTDEQYF	TGTGCCACCAGTGACTCGGGACGGGGAACGGACGAGCAGTACTTC
TRBJ2-2	15	TRBV4-2	TRBD1	many	CASSRQGENTGELFF	TGTGCCAGCAGCCGACAGGGGGAGAACACCGGGGAGCTGTTTTTT
TRBJ2-5	16	TRBV12-3/TRBV12-4	TRBD1	few	CASSPWTGGDEETQYF	TGTGCCAGCAGTCCTTGGACAGGGGGGGACGAAGAGACCCAGTACTTC
TRBJ1-2	13	TRBV5-6	.	.	CASSLLRNYGYTF	TGTGCCAGCAGCTTGCTCAGGAACTATGGCTACACCTTC
TRBJ2-2	14	TRBV12-3/TRBV12-4	TRBD1	few	CASSPGTATGELFF	TGTGCCAGCAGTCCTGGGACAGCCACCGGGGAGCTGTTTTTT
TRBJ1-6	14	TRBV5-1	TRBD1	few	CASSWGQTDSPLHF	TGCGCCAGCAGCTGGGGACAGACGGATTCACCCCTCCACTTT
TRBJ2-1	13	TRBV30	.	.	CAWSVLSNNEQFF	TGTGCCTGGAGTGTACTGTCAAACAATGAGCAGTTCTTC